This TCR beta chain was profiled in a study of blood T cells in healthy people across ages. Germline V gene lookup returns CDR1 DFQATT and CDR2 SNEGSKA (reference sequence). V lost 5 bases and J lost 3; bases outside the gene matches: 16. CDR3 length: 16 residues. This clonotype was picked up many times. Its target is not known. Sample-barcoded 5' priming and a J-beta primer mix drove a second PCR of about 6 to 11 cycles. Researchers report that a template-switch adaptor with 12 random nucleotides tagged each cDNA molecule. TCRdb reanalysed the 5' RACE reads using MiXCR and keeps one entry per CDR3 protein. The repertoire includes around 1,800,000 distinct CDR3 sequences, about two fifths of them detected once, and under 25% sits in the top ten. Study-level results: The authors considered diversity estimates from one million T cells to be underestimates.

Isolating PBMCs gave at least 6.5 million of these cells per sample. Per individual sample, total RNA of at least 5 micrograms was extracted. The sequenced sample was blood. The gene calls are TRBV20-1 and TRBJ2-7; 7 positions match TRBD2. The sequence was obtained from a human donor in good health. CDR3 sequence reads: CSAQHSRDYANYEQYF. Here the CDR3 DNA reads TGCAGTGCTCAACATTCACGGGACTACGCAAACTACGAGCAGTACTTC.